The rows below give T cell receptor beta chains drawn from one sample of a study of metastatic and nonmetastatic thyroid tumors. TCRdb re-called clones via MiXCR from the PCR reads. The sample comprises 20,000 to 25,000 clones, roughly 20% of which are singletons, and around 4.5% rests with the top ten. Material for sequencing was adjacent normal tissue. The receptors here all came from a female donor with papillary thyroid cancer or a benign thyroid nodule (not recorded which). Some clones in this sample may be carry-over from other donors' samples. CDR3s include the opening cysteine and the closing phenylalanine or tryptophan. The D gene is left open where the match is weak. Some rows mark clone size as missing; the rest say once, few, many or name a class of expanded clone.

few,TRBV6-2/TRBV6-3,TRBJ1-1,-,TGTGCCAGCAGTTACGTAGGCAGGCAAACTGAAGCTTTCTTT,CASSYVGRQTEAFF
few,TRBV6-1,TRBJ1-2,TRBD1,TGTGCTACCATTAGGGAGACAGGGAGGCTCTCCTACACCTTC,CATIRETGRLSYTF
many,TRBV30,TRBJ2-2,-,TGTGCCTGGAGTGTACAACGGAGCACCGGGGAGCTGTTTTTT,CAWSVQRSTGELFF
many,TRBV10-3,TRBJ1-1,-,TGTGCCATCAGTGGGACCGTGAACACTGAAGCTTTCTTT,CAISGTVNTEAFF
many,TRBV10-2,TRBJ1-1,TRBD1,TGCGCCAGCAGTCGGACAGGGGGCAACACTGAAGCTTTCTTT,CASSRTGGNTEAFF
many,TRBV3-1,TRBJ2-3,-,TGTGCCAGCAGCCACGGTAGCCTGAGCACAGATACGCAGTATTTT,CASSHGSLSTDTQYF
many,TRBV11-2,TRBJ1-1,-,TGTGCCAGCACAGGAATATCCCCGAACACTGAAGCTTTCTTT,CASTGISPNTEAFF
many,TRBV5-1,TRBJ1-3,TRBD1,TGCGCCAGCAGCGATACAGGGGGAGGAAACACCATATATTTT,CASSDTGGGNTIYF
many,TRBV12-5,TRBJ2-1,-,TGTGCTAGTGGGCTAACTAGCAACTACAATGAGCAGTTCTTC,CASGLTSNYNEQFF
-,TRBV28,TRBJ1-5,TRBD1,TGTGCCATCAGTGAGACAGGGGGCGCGGGACAGCCCCAGCATTTT,CAISETGGAGQPQHF
few,TRBV6-2/TRBV6-3,TRBJ2-3,-,TGTGCCAGCAGTTACGGGAATAACGCAGATACGCAGTATTTT,CASSYGNNADTQYF
many,TRBV6-1,TRBJ2-7,-,TGTGCCAGCAGTCCGGGGAGGAGCTCCTACGAGCAGTACTTC,CASSPGRSSYEQYF
-,TRBV7-2,TRBJ2-5,-,TGTGCCAGCAGCTTAGCGGCCCATCCCCGTGATACCCAGTACTTC,CASSLAAHPRDTQYF
many,TRBV12-3/TRBV12-4,TRBJ2-1,TRBD2,TGTGCCAGCAGCTCCCGGGGACTAGCGGGACATTACAATGAGCAGTTCTTC,CASSSRGLAGHYNEQFF
-,TRBV20-1,TRBJ2-1,TRBD2,TGCAGTGCCCTGAGGCTAGCGGGAGCCAATGAGCAGTTCTTC,CSALRLAGANEQFF
medium-sized,TRBV6-2/TRBV6-3,TRBJ2-7,TRBD2,TGTGCCAGCCTAGGCCGGCTAGCGGGAGCCTACGAGCAGTACTTC,CASLGRLAGAYEQYF
many,TRBV19,TRBJ1-1,TRBD1,TGTGCCAGTAGTCGGAGGGACAGGGGGCTAGTCACTGAAGCTTTCTTT,CASSRRDRGLVTEAFF
-,TRBV12-5,TRBJ1-2,-,TGTGCTAGTGTTTTCCCTAGCAGGGAAGGCTATGGCTACACCTTC,CASVFPSREGYGYTF
many,TRBV7-7,TRBJ2-1,TRBD2,TGTGCTAGCAGCTTGGACGGGACTAGCGGAGGCAATGAGCAGTTCTTC,CASSLDGTSGGNEQFF
-,TRBV7-3,TRBJ2-6,-,TGTGCCAGCAGCTTAAAGGTGGGGTCGGGTGCCAACGCCCTGACTTTC,CASSLKVGSGANALTF
many,TRBV7-2,TRBJ2-5,-,TGTGCCAGCAGCCCAGGCCGCGTTGGTGGGCAGACCCAGTACTTC,CASSPGRVGGQTQYF
many,TRBV13,TRBJ2-1,-,TGTGCCAGCAGCTTAGATAGCGGACGCTCCTACAATGAGCAGTTCTTC,CASSLDSGRSYNEQFF
many,TRBV5-6,TRBJ1-1,-,TGTGCCAGCAGCTTACATACTGAAGCTTTCTTT,CASSLHTEAFF
medium-sized,TRBV28,TRBJ1-3,-,TGTGCCAGCAATGAGGTCTCTGGAAACACCATATATTTT,CASNEVSGNTIYF
many,TRBV4-3,TRBJ2-3,-,TGCGCCAGCAGCCAAGTCCCTAGCAGCACAGATACGCAGTATTTT,CASSQVPSSTDTQYF
-,TRBV6-2/TRBV6-3,TRBJ1-2,-,TGTGCCAGCAGCTTAGCGAGTGGGAACTATGGCTACACCTTC,CASSLASGNYGYTF
many,TRBV5-1,TRBJ2-7,TRBD1,TGCGCCAGCAGCTTGGGACAGGGGGACGCGCAGTACTTC,CASSLGQGDAQYF
medium-sized,TRBV11-2,TRBJ2-7,TRBD2,TGTGCCAGCAGCCTCTGGACTAGCGGGAGCAACTACGAGCAGTACTTC,CASSLWTSGSNYEQYF
-,TRBV6-4,TRBJ2-5,-,TGTGCCAGCAGTGTTAAAGAGAACCAGTACTTC,CASSVKENQYF
medium-sized,TRBV27,TRBJ2-7,-,TGTGCCAGCAGTTTAACGGACCGCTACGAGCAGTACTTC,CASSLTDRYEQYF
medium-sized,TRBV6-2/TRBV6-3,TRBJ2-1,-,TGTGCCAGCAGTTACCCTCCGGATGAGCAGTTCTTC,CASSYPPDEQFF
-,TRBV19,TRBJ2-5,TRBD2,TGTGCCAGTAGTAGAGCGGGACCCCTTTTTGTATCGACCCAGTACTTC,CASSRAGPLFVSTQYF
medium-sized,TRBV12-3/TRBV12-4,TRBJ1-1,-,TGTGCCAGCAGTCCAAGGTACACTGAAGCTTTCTTT,CASSPRYTEAFF
medium-sized,TRBV28,TRBJ2-7,TRBD1,TGTGCCAGCAGCGGACCAGGACAGGATACCTACGAGCAGTACTTC,CASSGPGQDTYEQYF
few,TRBV6-5,TRBJ2-1,TRBD2,TGTGCCAGCAGTACCTCTACGCGGGCGGGGGATAACAATGAGCAGTTCTTC,CASSTSTRAGDNNEQFF
many,TRBV3-1,TRBJ2-7,-,TGTGCCAGCAGCCACCCTAGCTCCTACGAGCAGTACTTC,CASSHPSSYEQYF
few,TRBV12-3/TRBV12-4,TRBJ1-2,-,TGTGCCAGCACCGGACGGAGGACAGGCTACACCTTC,CASTGRRTGYTF
many,TRBV4-3,TRBJ2-1,-,TGCGCCAGCAGCCAGGGGTCGTCCAATGAGCAGTTCTTC,CASSQGSSNEQFF
few,TRBV6-2/TRBV6-3,TRBJ2-7,-,TGTGCCAGCAGTTACGAGGGCCGGCTCCAGCAGTACTTC,CASSYEGRLQQYF
many,TRBV20-1,TRBJ1-1,-,TGCAGTTCACAGGACTTATCTGATCTGAACACTGAAGCTTTCTTT,CSSQDLSDLNTEAFF
-,TRBV6-2/TRBV6-3,TRBJ2-7,-,TGTGCCAGCAACCAACAGGGTAACATCTACGAGCAGTACTTC,CASNQQGNIYEQYF
many,TRBV24-1,TRBJ1-2,TRBD1,TGTGCCACCAGTGATACGACAGGGTCCTATGGCTACACCTTC,CATSDTTGSYGYTF
medium-sized,TRBV19,TRBJ1-1,-,TGTGCCAGTGGACAGCTTGAAGCTTTCTTT,CASGQLEAFF